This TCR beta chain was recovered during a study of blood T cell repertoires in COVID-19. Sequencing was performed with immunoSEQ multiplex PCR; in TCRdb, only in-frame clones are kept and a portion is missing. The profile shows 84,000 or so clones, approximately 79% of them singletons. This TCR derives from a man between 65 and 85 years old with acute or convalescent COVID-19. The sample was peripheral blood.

The CDR3 nucleotides are TGTGCCAGCAGCTCGGGGAATACGCAGTATTTT. It codes for CASSSGNTQYF. This chain uses TRBV11-1 with TRBJ2-3; D possibly corresponds to TRBD2 (5 bases). There are 11 residues in the CDR3. In germline, CDR1 is SGHAT, CDR2 FQDESV (reference sequence). V lost 4 bases and J 7 bases, leaving 6 bases between the germline ends.